Listed here is a single T cell receptor (beta chain). The sample comes from a study of OX40 agonist ivuxolimab in advanced cancers. TCRdb keeps only in-frame clones here, not all; method: immunoSEQ multiplex PCR. The table lists 85,000 to 95,000 clones, roughly 90% of them singletons. Germline CDR1 KGHSH, CDR2 LQKENI. The length of the CDR3 is 14 residues. Trimming shortened V by 2 bases and J by 5 bases, and 13 bases separated the two germline ends. The receptor comes from an adult with an advanced solid tumor such as melanoma, head and neck, liver or kidney cancer. This specimen was CD4+ or CD8+ T cells sorted from blood, taken in a trial of the OX40 agonist ivuxolimab. The V and J genes are TRBV18 and TRBJ2-7; D uncertain. The CDR3 DNA reads as TGTGCCAGCTCACCAGGTCAGGAGCAGCACGAGCAGTACTTC. It yields the protein CASSPGQEQHEQYF.